A single sample gave rise to the 9 T cell receptor beta chains below, sequenced in a study of post-analysis software for immune sequencing data (dated by TCRdb to the mid-2010s). What the authors observed across the whole study: A handful of TRBV segments, including TRBV5-6, TRBV5-1 and TRBV20-1, were significantly more frequent in patients than controls.

The receptor library was made with PCR. The reads were generated on an Illumina HiSeq 2500. To reduce PCR and sequencing biases, unique molecular identifiers were built into the TCR beta cDNA libraries. Using fastp at Q25 and MiXCR, TCRdb reprocessed the public reads and kept productive beta chains. Each record represents a unique CDR3 protein, reported with the most common genes and DNA among its rows. For this sample there are about 800,000 distinct CDR3 sequences; around 27% appear just once. Jointly, the top ten make up around 0.6% of the sample. Their antigen targets remain unknown. The source material was blood. Receptors originate from a girl between 5 and 17 years old with multiple sclerosis.

V usage is TRBV3-1 and J usage is TRBJ2-6, with D unclear. The CDR3 is 16 amino acids. V was pared by 1 base and J by 0 bases, with 7 bases between. Germline CDR1 and CDR2: LGHDT and YNNKEL (reference sequence). CDR3 DNA: TGTGCCAGCAGCCAAGGGGCAAGCTCTGGGGCCAACGTCCTGACTTTC. As protein: CASSQGASSGANVLTF.

This clonotype showed up just a few times. The gene calls are TRBV7-9 and TRBJ2-3, with D possibly being TRBD1 (5 bases). The length of the CDR3 is 18 residues. The V gene's germline CDR1 is SEHNR and CDR2 FQNEAQ (reference sequence). V shed 3 bases and J shed 6 bases, with 25 bases lying between them. The CDR3 region has the DNA TGTGCCAGCAGCTTCGCACTTTTAGACAGTTATGGTTCGGATACGCAGTATTTT. Residues: CASSFALLDSYGSDTQYF.

The chain has TRBV7-6 and TRBJ2-1, with a possible D match to TRBD2 (7 bases). This CDR3 region has 17 residues. From germline, CDR1 is SGHVS and CDR2 FNYEAQ. V lost 1 base and J 7 bases, leaving 20 bases between the germline ends. The CDR3 spells CASSLEGGGRRSNEQFF. For the CDR3, the DNA is TGTGCCAGCAGCTTAGAGGGAGGGGGAAGGAGATCGAATGAGCAGTTCTTC.

The chain links TRBV2 to TRBJ2-5; TRBD2 aligns across 12 bases. This CDR3 has 15 amino acids. The V gene's germline CDR1 is SNHLY and CDR2 FYNNEI. V lost 4 bases to trimming and J lost 11 bases; unmatched junction nucleotides: 11. The CDR3 sequence: CASSGTSGRPVEQYF. The CDR3 DNA reads TGTGCCAGCAGTGGCACTAGCGGGAGGCCAGTTGAGCAGTACTTC. Variable domain in full (rest from reference TRBV2 and TRBJ2-5): EPEVTQTPSHQVTQMGQEVILRCVPISNHLYFYWYRQILGQKVEFLVSFYNNEISEKSEIFDDQFSVERPDGSNFTLKIRSTKLEDSAMYFCASSGTSGRPVEQYFGPGTRLLVL.

The sample holds a few counts of this clonotype. The chain carries TRBV5-1 and TRBJ2-2; D not certain. Germline V gene data show CDR1 as SGHRS and CDR2 as YFSETQ. The V gene lost 5 bases and the J gene lost 1 base, with 6 bases spanning the gap. The CDR3 contains 13 residues. CDR3 DNA sequence: TGCGCCAGCAGTCCACAGAACACCGGGGAGCTGTTTTTT. As protein: CASSPQNTGELFF.

This clonotype was counted a few times. The V and J genes are TRBV10-3 and TRBJ2-7; D is possibly TRBD2 (5 bases). The end of the DNA is better explained by TRBJ2-5, so the J call may be wrong. The CDR3 length is 14 residues. Germline V gene lookup returns CDR1 ENHRY and CDR2 SYGVKD. CDR3 in amino acids: CAISESPVAETQYF. CDR3 DNA sequence: TGTGCCATCAGTGAGTCGCCAGTAGCGGAGACCCAGTACTTC.

V and J are TRBV7-9 and TRBJ2-3, with D possibly being TRBD2 (6 bases). This CDR3 spans 19 amino acids. The V and J ends lost 4 bases and 1 base respectively, with 24 bases between them. Germline values: CDR1 SEHNR, CDR2 FQNEAQ (reference sequence). The CDR3 loop reads CASSSRGAGPTRGTDTQYF. CDR3 nucleotides: TGTGCCAGCAGCTCTCGGGGAGCGGGTCCCACTCGGGGCACAGATACGCAGTATTTT.

Concerning this clonotype: With a much larger clone just one base away, this may be a read error. The J gene is TRBJ2-7, the V gene TRBV15; D unclear. CDR3 size: 11 residues. The V gene lost 7 bases and the J gene lost 7 bases, with 11 bases spanning the gap. The V gene's germline CDR1 is LNHNV and CDR2 YYDKDF (reference sequence). The CDR3 bases are TGTGCCACCAAGATGGCCGATGAGCAGTACTTC. Amino acid sequence: CATKMADEQYF.

This clonotype has a count of ten or more. One junction end does not reproduce the germline sequence, and a read error may be involved. The rearrangement links TRBV5-1 to TRBJ1-5; 7 bases are a match to TRBD1. The CDR3 runs to 13 residues. Looked up from germline, CDR1 is SGHRS and CDR2 is YFSETQ. The CDR3 loop is CASSTGGNQPQHF. CDR3 DNA sequence: TGTGCCAGCAGCACAGGGGGCAATCAGCCCCAGCATTTT. The full variable domain, in which reference TRBV5-1 and TRBJ1-5 provide the parts outside the CDR3, is KAGVTQTPRYLIKTRGQQVTLSCSPISGHRSVSWYQQTPGQGLQFLFEYFSETQRNKGNFPGRFSGRQFSNSRSEMNVSTLELGDSALYLCASSTGGNQPQHFGDGTRLSIL.